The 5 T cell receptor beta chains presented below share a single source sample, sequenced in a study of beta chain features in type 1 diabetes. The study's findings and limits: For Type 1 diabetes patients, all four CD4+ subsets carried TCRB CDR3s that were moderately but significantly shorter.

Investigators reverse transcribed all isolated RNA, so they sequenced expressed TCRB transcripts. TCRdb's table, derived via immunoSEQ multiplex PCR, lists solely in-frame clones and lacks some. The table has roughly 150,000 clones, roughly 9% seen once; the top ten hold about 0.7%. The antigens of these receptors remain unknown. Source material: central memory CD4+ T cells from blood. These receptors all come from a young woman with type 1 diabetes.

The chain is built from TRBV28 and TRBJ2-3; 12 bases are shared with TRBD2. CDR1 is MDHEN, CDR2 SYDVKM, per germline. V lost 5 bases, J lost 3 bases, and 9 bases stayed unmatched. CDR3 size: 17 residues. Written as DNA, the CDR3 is TGTGCCAGCAGTCAACAACGACTAGCGGGAGTAACAGATACGCAGTATTTT. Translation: CASSQQRLAGVTDTQYF.

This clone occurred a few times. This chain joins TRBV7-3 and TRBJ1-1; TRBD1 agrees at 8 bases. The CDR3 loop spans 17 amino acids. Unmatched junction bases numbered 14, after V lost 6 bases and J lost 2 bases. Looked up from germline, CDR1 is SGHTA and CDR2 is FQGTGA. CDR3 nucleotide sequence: TGTGCCAGCAGTCATAGTCCAGGACAGGGAGAAAACACTGAAGCTTTCTTT. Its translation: CASSHSPGQGENTEAFF.

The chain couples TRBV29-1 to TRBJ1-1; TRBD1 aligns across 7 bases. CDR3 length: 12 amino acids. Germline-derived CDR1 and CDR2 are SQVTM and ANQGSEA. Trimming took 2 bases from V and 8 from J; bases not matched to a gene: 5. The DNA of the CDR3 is TGCAGCGTTGAAATCCAGGGGGTAGAAGCTTTCTTT. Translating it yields CSVEIQGVEAFF.

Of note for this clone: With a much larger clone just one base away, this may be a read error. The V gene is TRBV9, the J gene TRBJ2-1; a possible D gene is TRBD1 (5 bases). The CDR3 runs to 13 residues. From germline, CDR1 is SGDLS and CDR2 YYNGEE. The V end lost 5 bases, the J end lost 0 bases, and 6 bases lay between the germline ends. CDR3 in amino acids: CASRDNSYNEQFF. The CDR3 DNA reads TGTGCCAGCAGGGACAACTCCTACAATGAGCAGTTCTTC.

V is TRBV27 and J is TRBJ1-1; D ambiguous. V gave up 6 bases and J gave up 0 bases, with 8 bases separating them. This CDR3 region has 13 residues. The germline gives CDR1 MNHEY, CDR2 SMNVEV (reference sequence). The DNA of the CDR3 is TGTGCCAGCAGGACAAAAATGAACACTGAAGCTTTCTTT. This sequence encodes CASRTKMNTEAFF.